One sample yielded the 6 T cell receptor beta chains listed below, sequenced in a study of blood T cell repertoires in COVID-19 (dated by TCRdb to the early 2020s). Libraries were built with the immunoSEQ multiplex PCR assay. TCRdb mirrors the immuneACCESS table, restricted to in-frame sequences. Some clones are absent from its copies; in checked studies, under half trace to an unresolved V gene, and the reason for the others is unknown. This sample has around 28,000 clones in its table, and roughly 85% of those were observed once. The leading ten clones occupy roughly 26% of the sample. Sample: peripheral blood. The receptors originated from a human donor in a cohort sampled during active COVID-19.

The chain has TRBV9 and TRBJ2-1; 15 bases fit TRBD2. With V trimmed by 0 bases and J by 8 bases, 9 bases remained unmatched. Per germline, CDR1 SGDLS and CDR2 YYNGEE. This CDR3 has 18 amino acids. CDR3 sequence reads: CASSVVRTSGGAGDEQFF. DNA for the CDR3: TGTGCCAGCAGCGTAGTCAGGACTAGCGGGGGGGCCGGGGATGAGCAGTTCTTC. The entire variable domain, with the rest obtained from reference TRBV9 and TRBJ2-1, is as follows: DSGVTQTPKHLITATGQRVTLRCSPRSGDLSVYWYQQSLDQGLQFLIQYYNGEERAKGNILERFSAQQFPDLHSELNLSSLELGDSALYFCASSVVRTSGGAGDEQFFGPGTRLTVL.

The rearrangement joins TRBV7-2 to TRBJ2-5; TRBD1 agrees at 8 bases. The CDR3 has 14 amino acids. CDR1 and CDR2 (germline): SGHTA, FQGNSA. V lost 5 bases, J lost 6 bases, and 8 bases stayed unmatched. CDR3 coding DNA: TGTGCCAGCAGCCCCCGGACAGGGATGAAGACCCAGTACTTC. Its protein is CASSPRTGMKTQYF.

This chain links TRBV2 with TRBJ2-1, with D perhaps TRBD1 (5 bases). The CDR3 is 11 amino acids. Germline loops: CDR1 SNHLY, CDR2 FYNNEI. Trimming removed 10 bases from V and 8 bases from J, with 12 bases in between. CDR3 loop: CAMPWGHEQFF. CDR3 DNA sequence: TGTGCCATGCCTTGGGGCCATGAGCAGTTCTTC. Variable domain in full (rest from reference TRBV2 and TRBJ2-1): EPEVTQTPSHQVTQMGQEVILRCVPISNHLYFYWYRQILGQKVEFLVSFYNNEISEKSEIFDDQFSVERPDGSNFTLKIRSTKLEDSAMYFCAMPWGHEQFFGPGTRLTVL.

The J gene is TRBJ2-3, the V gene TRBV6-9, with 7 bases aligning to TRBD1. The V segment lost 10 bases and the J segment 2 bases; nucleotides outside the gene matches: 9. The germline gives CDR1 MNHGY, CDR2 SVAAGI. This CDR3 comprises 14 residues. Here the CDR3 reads CATLQGSNTDTQYF. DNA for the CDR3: TGTGCCACCCTACAGGGGTCTAACACAGATACGCAGTATTTT.

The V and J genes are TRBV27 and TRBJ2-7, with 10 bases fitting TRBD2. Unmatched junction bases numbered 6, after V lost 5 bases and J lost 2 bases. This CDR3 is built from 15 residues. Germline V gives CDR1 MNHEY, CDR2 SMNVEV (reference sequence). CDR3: CASSPRLAGTYEQYF. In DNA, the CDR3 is TGTGCCAGCAGTCCCCGACTAGCGGGCACCTACGAGCAGTACTTC.

DNA for the CDR3: TGTGCCAGCAGCCGAAGACAGGGGGCCAGTGGAAACACCATATATTTT. This sequence encodes CASSRRQGASGNTIYF. This rearrangement joins TRBV3-1 (or the pseudogene TRBV3-2) to TRBJ1-3; 10 bases agree with TRBD1. There are 16 residues in the CDR3. Unmatched junction bases numbered 6, after V lost 4 bases and J lost 3 bases. Germline V gene sequence: CDR1 LGHDT, CDR2 YNNKEL (reference sequence).